The entry that follows covers one TCR beta chain sequence. Its antigen is unknown. Rearranged V-D-J TRB sequences were amplified with a mixed TRB-A/B primer pool. TCRdb itself ran the multiplex PCR reads through MiXCR, one entry per CDR3 protein. The repertoire holds more than 1,000 distinct CDR3 sequences, with around 25% as singletons. The template was genomic DNA from peripheral blood, not RNA. This sample stems from a study of T cell repertoires in aging, cancer and after chemotherapy. Looking at the study overall: Patients with glioblastoma brain tumors were sampled before and after temozolomide-based therapy. Findings and caveats of the study: These repertoire data do not allow conclusions about immunological memory after chemotherapy. Median generation probability rose over the chemotherapy interval in each cancer cohort, suggesting rebound thymic output.

The germline V gene encodes CDR1 DFQATT and CDR2 SNEGSKA (reference sequence). The CDR3 sequence is 16 residues long. V dropped 5 bases and J dropped 6; count of bases not matched to a gene: 10. The sample comprised blood. The clonotype comes from a human donor with a solid tumor. The chain recombines TRBV20-1 with TRBJ2-2; 12 nucleotides align to TRBD1. The DNA of the CDR3 is TGCAGTGCTTTTATTCCGGGACAGGGGGCCCCCGGGGAGCTGTTTTTT. Residues: CSAFIPGQGAPGELFF.